This TCR beta chain comes out of a study of blood T cells in healthy people across ages. This clonotype was recorded a few times. No antigen is known for it. For the second PCR, which ran for roughly 6 to 11 cycles, a sample-barcoded 5' primer and a J-beta primer mix were used. Each cDNA molecule carried a tag from a template-switch adaptor that contained 12 random nucleotides. Every sample gave at least 2.5 million paired-end reads containing CDR3. One entry per CDR3 protein results from TCRdb running MiXCR on the 5' RACE reads. The sample consists of roughly 1,700,000 distinct CDR3 sequences, 25% to 30% of them appearing once. V was trimmed by 4 bases and J by 0 bases, leaving 13 bases between them. CDR1 and CDR2 from the germline V gene are SGHRS and YFSETQ. This CDR3 is 15 amino acids long. Regarding the study as a whole: Age showed a roughly linear inverse relationship with TCR beta diversity per million T cells.

The rearrangement joins TRBV5-1 to TRBJ1-1; D not certain. Sequencing was done on a sample of blood. The source is a woman aged 30 to 39 in good health. CDR3 region: CASSLDGGLNTEAFF. DNA of the CDR3: TGCGCCAGCAGCCTGGACGGAGGATTGAACACTGAAGCTTTCTTT.